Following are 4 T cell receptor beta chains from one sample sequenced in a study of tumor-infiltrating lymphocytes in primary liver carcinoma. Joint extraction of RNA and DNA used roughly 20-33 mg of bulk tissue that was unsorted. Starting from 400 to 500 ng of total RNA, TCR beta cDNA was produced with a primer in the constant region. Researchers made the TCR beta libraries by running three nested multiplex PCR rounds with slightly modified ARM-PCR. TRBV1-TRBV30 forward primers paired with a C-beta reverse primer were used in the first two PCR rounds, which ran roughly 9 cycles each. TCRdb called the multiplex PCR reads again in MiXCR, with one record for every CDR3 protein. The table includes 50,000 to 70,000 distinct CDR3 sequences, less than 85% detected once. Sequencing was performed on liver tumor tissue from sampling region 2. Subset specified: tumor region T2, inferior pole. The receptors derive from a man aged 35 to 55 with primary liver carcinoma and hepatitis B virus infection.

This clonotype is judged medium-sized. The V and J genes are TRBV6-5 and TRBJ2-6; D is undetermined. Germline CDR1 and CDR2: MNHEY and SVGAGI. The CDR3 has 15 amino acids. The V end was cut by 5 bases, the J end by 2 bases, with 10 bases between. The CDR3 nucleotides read TGTGCCAGCAGTCCCGACCTTCCTGGGGCCAACGTCCTGACTTTC. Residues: CASSPDLPGANVLTF.

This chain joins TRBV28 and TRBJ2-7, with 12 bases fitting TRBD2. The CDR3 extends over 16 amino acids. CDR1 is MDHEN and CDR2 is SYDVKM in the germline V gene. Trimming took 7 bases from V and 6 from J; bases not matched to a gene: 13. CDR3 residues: CASNYFARTSGTEQYF. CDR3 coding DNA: TGTGCCAGCAATTATTTCGCCAGGACTAGCGGGACCGAGCAGTACTTC.

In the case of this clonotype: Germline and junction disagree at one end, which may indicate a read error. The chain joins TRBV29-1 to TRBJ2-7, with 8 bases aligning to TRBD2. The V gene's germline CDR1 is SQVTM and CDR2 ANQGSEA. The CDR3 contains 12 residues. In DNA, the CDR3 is TGCAGCGTTAGGGCGGGAGGTTCAGAGCGGCACTTC. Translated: CSVRAGGSERHF.

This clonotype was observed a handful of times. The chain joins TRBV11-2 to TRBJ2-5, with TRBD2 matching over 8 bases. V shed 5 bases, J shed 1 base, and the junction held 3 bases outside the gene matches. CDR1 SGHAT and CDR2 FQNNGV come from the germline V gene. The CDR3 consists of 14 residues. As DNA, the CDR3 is TGTGCCAGCAGCCCAACTAGCGGCCAAGAGACCCAGTACTTC. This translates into CASSPTSGQETQYF.